This entry describes one TCR beta chain. Its antigen is not identified. The junction departs from germline at one end; a sequencing error may be responsible. The data were taken from a study of CD8 T cells in ankylosing spondylitis. Study observations and caveats: Significant enrichment of disease-linked clones was reported in matched ankylosing spondylitis synovial fluid. In ankylosing spondylitis blood, a motif of about eight highly homologous TCR beta variants appeared characteristic.

The CDR3 sequence is 15 residues long. Germline V gene data show CDR1 as SNHLY and CDR2 as FYNNEI. Generation of TCR beta libraries employed quantitative 5'-RACE incorporating molecular barcodes. TCRdb reanalysed the 5' RACE reads using MiXCR and keeps one entry per CDR3 protein. The repertoire holds tens of thousands of distinct CDR3 sequences, over 5.5% seen once, with less than 15% in the top ten. Sequenced input: blood, either unsorted or a sorted T cell fraction (not recorded which). The source is a male donor with ankylosing spondylitis or in good health (not recorded which). The chain uses TRBV2 and TRBJ2-1; maybe TRBD2 (5 bases). CDR3 protein: CTSGGRSRGFNEQFF. The CDR3 DNA reads TGCACCAGCGGCGGGCGTAGCCGAGGTTTCAATGAGCAGTTCTTC.